The T cell receptor beta chain under discussion was sequenced for a study of blood T cell repertoires in COVID-19. At the level of the study: PBMCs, B-cell-depleted T cells, or T cells provided the cDNA or gDNA that made up the material.

Sequencing was performed with immunoSEQ multiplex PCR; in TCRdb, only in-frame clones are kept and a portion is missing. The sample contains some 74,000 clones, 80% of which appear only once. The source material was peripheral blood. This clonotype was sampled from a human donor in a cohort sampled during active COVID-19.

CDR3 loop: CASSQGARVAFF. CDR3 coding DNA: TGTGCCAGCAGCCAGGGGGCGCGTGTAGCTTTCTTT. The chain links TRBV3-1 (or the pseudogene TRBV3-2) to TRBJ1-1, with D perhaps matching TRBD1 (6 bases). Trimming took 3 bases from V and 10 from J, leaving 12 bases between them. The CDR3 covers 12 residues. Germline assignment: CDR1 LGHDT and CDR2 YNNKEL (reference sequence).